This TCR beta chain was documented in a study of metastatic and nonmetastatic thyroid tumors (dated by TCRdb to the early 2020s). Some background on the complete study: For patients with malignant and with benign thyroid disease, the researchers compared repertoires between peripheral blood samples and tumor or nodule tissue samples. Study-wide findings and limitations: In both blood and tumor samples, TCR beta diversity was reported to be significantly higher in malignant tumors than in benign nodules.

Before undergoing thyroid surgery, none of the patients had been given any kind of treatment. Using T-cell receptor beta sequencing, the researchers looked back retrospectively at clinical samples from patients, gathered between about 2011 and 2018. Libraries were prepared through PCR. Sequencing was carried out with an Illumina HiSeq 4000. High-throughput sequencing was used to profile the TCR beta-chain CDR3 region of every patient. The study's own analysis went as follows. Drawing on CDR3 differences between clinicopathological groups, the researchers built a classifier meant to tell apart patients with distant-metastatic papillary thyroid cancer. To measure repertoire diversity the researchers used the Shannon index, while the Morisita-Horn index served to gauge how similar the tumor and blood repertoires were. Clones were called with MiXCR by TCRdb after fastp trimmed the public reads at Q25, and only in-frame beta chains were retained. The V and J calls were not made by the authors but by TCRdb's processing. The table for this sample lists 21,000 or so clones; around 9.9% of them were counted only once. 25% to 35% of the sample is held by the ten biggest clonotypes.

There are many counts of this clone. Its antigen is unknown. No base quality values were provided; no much bigger clone lies one nucleotide off. The cysteine opens and the phenylalanine closes a CDR3 of 14 amino acids. Solely the CDR3 DNA is kept, with 42 bases framed from the first base. Unmatched junction bases come to 2, with V trimmed by 0 bases and J by 5 bases. The germline V gene encodes CDR1 MNHNY and CDR2 SVGAGI (reference sequence). Recombination joined TRBV6-6 with TRBJ1-1, and 8 junction bases match TRBD1. The sequence came from a female donor with papillary thyroid cancer or a benign thyroid nodule (not recorded which). Some clones in this sample may be carry-over from other donors' samples. Specimen: blood. The nucleotide sequence is given as TGTGCCAGCAGTTACTCACAGGGGGTTACTGAAGCTTTCTTT. It codes for CASSYSQGVTEAFF.